One and the same sample provided the 2 T cell receptor beta chains below, sequenced in a study of blood T cell repertoires in COVID-19. Sequenced by immunoSEQ multiplex PCR; TCRdb stores in-frame clones only, minus some. The table has roughly 330,000 clones, 70% to 90% seen once. Sequenced sample: PBMCs or T cells enriched from blood (not recorded which). The receptor set was obtained from a woman aged 25 to 45 who had recovered from COVID-19.

J is TRBJ1-2 and V is TRBV5-4; D might be TRBD1 (5 bases). Per germline, CDR1 SGHNT and CDR2 YYREEE (reference sequence). There are 14 residues in the CDR3. V was clipped by 2 bases and J by 4 bases, with 12 bases between them. CDR3 region: CASSFRGRAYGYTF. CDR3 DNA sequence: TGTGCCAGCAGCTTCCGTGGCAGGGCCTATGGCTACACCTTC. Full variable domain (outside the CDR3, taken from reference TRBV5-4 and TRBJ1-2): ETGVTQSPTHLIKTRGQQVTLRCSSQSGHNTVSWYQQALGQGPQFIFQYYREEENGRGNFPPRFSGLQFPNYSSELNVNALELDDSALYLCASSFRGRAYGYTFGSGTRLTVV.

V gene TRBV6-2 or TRBV6-3 combines with J gene TRBJ2-5; D perhaps matches TRBD2 (6 bases). Looked up from germline, CDR1 is MNHEY and CDR2 is SVGEGT. The CDR3 is made up of 14 amino acids. Trimming left V 6 bases short and J 5 bases short, with 16 bases between. CDR3 nucleotides: TGTGCCAGCAGCCCCCACCTGGGGAGGGAGACCCAGTACTTC. Encoded protein: CASSPHLGRETQYF.